This T cell receptor (beta chain) stems from a study of metastatic and nonmetastatic thyroid tumors. At the level of the study: The comparison covered peripheral blood and tumor or nodule tissue in malignant and benign thyroid patients.

Note on this clone: Its antigen is undetermined.

Patients underwent thyroid surgery, and none had received any treatment before it. The ends were cut back, 1 base at V and 4 bases at J, with 7 bases in the middle. Per germline, CDR1 SEHNR and CDR2 FQNEAQ (reference sequence). The CDR3 length is 13 residues. Broader study findings: Malignant thyroid tumors reportedly exceeded benign nodules significantly in TCR beta diversity, with the difference appearing in blood and tumor.

Per the original data handling: Researchers built a distant-metastasis classifier for papillary thyroid cancer that drew on CDR3 differences across clinicopathological groups. TCRdb ran MiXCR on the PCR reads. The V and J calls follow TCRdb's processing rather than the paper's. The profile shows 35,000 to 50,000 clones, roughly a sixth of them singletons. The gene calls are TRBV7-9 and TRBJ1-1; D ambiguous. What was sequenced was tumor tissue. This clonotype originated in a female donor with papillary thyroid cancer or a benign thyroid nodule (not recorded which). Some clones in this sample may be carry-over from other donors' samples. CDR3 residues: CASSLEESTEAFF. The CDR3 DNA follows: TGTGCCAGCAGCTTAGAGGAGTCCACTGAAGCTTTCTTT.